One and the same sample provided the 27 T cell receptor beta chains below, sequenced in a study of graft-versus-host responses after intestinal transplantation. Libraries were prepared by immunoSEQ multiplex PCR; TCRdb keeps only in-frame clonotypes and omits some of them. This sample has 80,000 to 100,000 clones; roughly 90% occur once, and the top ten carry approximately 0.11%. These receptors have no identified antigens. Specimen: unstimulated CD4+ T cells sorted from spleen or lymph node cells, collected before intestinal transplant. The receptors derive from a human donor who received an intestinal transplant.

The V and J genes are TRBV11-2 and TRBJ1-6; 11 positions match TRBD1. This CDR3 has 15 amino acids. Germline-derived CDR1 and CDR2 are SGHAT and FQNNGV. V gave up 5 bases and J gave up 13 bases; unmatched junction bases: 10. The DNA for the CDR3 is TGTGCCAGCAGCCAAAGGGGGACAGGGGGATTCCCCCTCCACTTT. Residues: CASSQRGTGGFPLHF.

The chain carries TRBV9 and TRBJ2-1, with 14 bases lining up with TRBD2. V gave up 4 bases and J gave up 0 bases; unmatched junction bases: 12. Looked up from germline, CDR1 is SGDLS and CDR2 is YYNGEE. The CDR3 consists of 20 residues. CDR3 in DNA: TGTGCCAGCAGCATAACGGGACTAGCGGGGGCCTTTAGCTCCTACAATGAGCAGTTCTTC. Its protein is CASSITGLAGAFSSYNEQFF.

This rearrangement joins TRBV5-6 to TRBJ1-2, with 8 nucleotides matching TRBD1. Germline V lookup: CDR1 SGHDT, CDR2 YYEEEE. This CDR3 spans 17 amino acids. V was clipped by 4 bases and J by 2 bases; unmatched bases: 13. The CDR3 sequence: CASSSTGTGQSNYGYTF. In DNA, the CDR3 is TGTGCCAGCAGCAGCACCGGGACAGGTCAAAGCAACTATGGCTACACCTTC.

In nucleotides, the CDR3 is TGTGCCAGCAGCGCGAACTTACAGGGGATCCATGGCTACACCTTC. It encodes CASSANLQGIHGYTF. V gene TRBV6-1 combines with J gene TRBJ1-2; 7 bases are a match to TRBD1. V lost 6 bases, J lost 6 bases, and 13 bases stayed unmatched. In germline, CDR1 is MNHNS, CDR2 SASEGT. The CDR3 length is 15 residues.

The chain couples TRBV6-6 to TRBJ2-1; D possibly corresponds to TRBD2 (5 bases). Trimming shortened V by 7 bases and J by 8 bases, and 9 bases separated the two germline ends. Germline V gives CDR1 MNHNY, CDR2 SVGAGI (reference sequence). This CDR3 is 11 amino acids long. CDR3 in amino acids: CASNRGDEQFF. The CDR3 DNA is TGTGCCAGCAATCGGGGAGATGAGCAGTTCTTC.

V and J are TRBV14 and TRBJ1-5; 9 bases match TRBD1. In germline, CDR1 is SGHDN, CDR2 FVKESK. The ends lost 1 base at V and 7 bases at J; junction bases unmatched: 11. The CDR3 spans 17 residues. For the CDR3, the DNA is TGTGCCAGCAGCCAAGTGGGGGACAGGGATCTGGAGCAGCCCCAGCATTTT. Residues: CASSQVGDRDLEQPQHF.

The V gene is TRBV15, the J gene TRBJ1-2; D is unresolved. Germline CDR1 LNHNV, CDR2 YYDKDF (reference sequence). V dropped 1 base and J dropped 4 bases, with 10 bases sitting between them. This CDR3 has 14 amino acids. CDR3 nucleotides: TGTGCCACCAGCAGAGGAGGCCGAAGCTATGGCTACACCTTC. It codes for CATSRGGRSYGYTF.

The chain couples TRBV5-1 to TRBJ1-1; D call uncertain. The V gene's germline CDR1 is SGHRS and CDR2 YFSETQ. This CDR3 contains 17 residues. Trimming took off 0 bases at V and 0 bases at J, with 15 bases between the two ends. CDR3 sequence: CASSLGDIRPVNTEAFF. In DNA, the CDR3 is TGCGCCAGCAGCTTGGGTGACATCCGCCCGGTGAACACTGAAGCTTTCTTT. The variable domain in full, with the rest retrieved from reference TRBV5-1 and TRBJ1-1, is KAGVTQTPRYLIKTRGQQVTLSCSPISGHRSVSWYQQTPGQGLQFLFEYFSETQRNKGNFPGRFSGRQFSNSRSEMNVSTLELGDSALYLCASSLGDIRPVNTEAFFGQGTRLTVV.

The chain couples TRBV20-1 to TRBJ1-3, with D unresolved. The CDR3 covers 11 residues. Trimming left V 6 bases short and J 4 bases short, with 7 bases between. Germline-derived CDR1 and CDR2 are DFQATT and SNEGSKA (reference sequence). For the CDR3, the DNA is TGCAGTGCCGGGTGGGGAAACACCATATATTTT. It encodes CSAGWGNTIYF.

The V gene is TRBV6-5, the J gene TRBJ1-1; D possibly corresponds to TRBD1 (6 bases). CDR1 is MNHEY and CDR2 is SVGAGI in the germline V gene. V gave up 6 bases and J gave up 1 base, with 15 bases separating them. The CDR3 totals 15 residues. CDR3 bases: TGTGCCAGCAGGCCCACAGGGCTGGAGAACACTGAAGCTTTCTTT. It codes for CASRPTGLENTEAFF.

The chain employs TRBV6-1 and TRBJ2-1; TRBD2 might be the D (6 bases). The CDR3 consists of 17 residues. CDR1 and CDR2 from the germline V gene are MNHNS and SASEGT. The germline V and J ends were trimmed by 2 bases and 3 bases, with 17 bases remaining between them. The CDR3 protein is CASSENLLAVYYNEQFF. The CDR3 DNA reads TGTGCCAGCAGTGAAAACCTACTAGCTGTATACTACAATGAGCAGTTCTTC.

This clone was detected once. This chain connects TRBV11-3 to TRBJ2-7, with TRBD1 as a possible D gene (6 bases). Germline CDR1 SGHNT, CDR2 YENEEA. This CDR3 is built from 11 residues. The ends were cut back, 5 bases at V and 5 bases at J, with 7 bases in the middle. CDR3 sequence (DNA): TGTGCCAGCAGCGCAGGGGACGAGCAGTACTTC. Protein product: CASSAGDEQYF.

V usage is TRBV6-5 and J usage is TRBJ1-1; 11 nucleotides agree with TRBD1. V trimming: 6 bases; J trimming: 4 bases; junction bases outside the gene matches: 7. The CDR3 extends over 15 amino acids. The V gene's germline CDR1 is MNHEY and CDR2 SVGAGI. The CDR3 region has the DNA TGTGCCAGCAGCCGGACAGGGGGCTGGGGCACTGAAGCTTTCTTT. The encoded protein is CASSRTGGWGTEAFF.

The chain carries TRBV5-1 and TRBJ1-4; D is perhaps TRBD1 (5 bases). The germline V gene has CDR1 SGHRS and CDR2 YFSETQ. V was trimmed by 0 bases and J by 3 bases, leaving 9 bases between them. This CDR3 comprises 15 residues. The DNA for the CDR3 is TGCGCCAGCAGCTTGGGGGGCACCTCTAATGAAAAACTGTTTTTT. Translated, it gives CASSLGGTSNEKLFF.

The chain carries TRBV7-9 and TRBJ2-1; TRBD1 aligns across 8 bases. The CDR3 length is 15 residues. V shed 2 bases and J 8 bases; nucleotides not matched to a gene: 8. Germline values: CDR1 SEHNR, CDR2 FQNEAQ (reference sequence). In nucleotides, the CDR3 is TGTGCCAGCAGCTTATGGTCAGGGGGCGCCCATGAGCAGTTCTTC. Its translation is CASSLWSGGAHEQFF.

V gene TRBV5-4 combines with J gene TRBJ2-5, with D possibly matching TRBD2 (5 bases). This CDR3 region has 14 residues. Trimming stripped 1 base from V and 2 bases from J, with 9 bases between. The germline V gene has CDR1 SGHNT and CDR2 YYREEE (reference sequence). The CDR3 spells CASSLRDYQETQYF. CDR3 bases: TGTGCCAGCAGCTTGCGAGACTATCAAGAGACCCAGTACTTC.

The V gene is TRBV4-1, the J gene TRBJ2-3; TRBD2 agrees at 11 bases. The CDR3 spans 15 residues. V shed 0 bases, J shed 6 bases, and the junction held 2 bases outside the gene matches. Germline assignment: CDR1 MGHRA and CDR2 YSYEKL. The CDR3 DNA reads TGCGCCAGCAGCCAAGAGTCTAGCGGGGGGGATACGCAGTATTTT. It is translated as CASSQESSGGDTQYF.

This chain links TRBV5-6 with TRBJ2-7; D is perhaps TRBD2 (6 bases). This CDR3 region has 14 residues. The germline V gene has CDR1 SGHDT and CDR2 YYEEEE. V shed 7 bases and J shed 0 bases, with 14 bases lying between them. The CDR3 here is CASQRGASSYEQYF. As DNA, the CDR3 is TGTGCCAGCCAACGCGGGGCGAGCTCCTACGAGCAGTACTTC.

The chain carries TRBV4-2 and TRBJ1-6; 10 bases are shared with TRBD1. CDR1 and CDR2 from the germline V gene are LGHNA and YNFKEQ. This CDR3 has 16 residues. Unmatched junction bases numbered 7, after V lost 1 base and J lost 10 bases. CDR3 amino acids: CASSQVTTGGVSPLHF. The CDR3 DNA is TGTGCCAGCAGCCAAGTGACGACAGGGGGCGTCTCACCCCTCCACTTT.

The CDR3 region is CASSGPGQGSYGYTF. For the CDR3, the DNA is TGTGCCAGCAGTGGACCGGGACAGGGGAGCTATGGCTACACCTTC. The chain carries TRBV6-5 and TRBJ1-2, with 10 positions matching TRBD1. The V gene end was trimmed by 5 bases and the J gene end by 4 bases; junction bases not matched to a gene: 7. Germline V gene sequence: CDR1 MNHEY, CDR2 SVGAGI. CDR3 length: 15 residues.

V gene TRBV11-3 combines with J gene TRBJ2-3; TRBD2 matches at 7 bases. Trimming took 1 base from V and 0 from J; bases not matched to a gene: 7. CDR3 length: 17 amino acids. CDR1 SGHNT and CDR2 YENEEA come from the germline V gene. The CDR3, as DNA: TGTGCCAGCAGCTTAGGGAGCGGGACCACAAGCACAGATACGCAGTATTTT. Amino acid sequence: CASSLGSGTTSTDTQYF.

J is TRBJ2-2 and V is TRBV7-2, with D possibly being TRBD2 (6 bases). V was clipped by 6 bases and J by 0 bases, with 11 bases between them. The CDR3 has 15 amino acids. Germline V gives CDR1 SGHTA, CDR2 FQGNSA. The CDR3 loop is CASRRDAANTGELFF. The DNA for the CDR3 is TGTGCCAGCAGGCGGGACGCCGCGAACACCGGGGAGCTGTTTTTT.

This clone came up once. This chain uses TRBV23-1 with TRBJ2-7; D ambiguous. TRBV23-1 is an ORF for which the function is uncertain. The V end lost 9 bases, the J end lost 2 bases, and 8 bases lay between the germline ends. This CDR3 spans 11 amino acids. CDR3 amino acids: CASARAYEQYF. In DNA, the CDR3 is TGCGCCAGTGCGAGAGCCTACGAGCAGTACTTC.

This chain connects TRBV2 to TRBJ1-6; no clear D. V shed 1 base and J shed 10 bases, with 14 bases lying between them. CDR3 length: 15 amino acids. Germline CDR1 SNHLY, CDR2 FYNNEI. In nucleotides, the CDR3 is TGTGCCAGCAGTGAAGAAGTACGGGTTGGGTCACCCCTCCACTTT. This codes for CASSEEVRVGSPLHF.

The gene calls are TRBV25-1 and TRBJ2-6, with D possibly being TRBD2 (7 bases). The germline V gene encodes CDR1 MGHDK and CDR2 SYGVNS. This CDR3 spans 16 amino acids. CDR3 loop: CAAGRGGASGANVLTF. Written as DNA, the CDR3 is TGTGCGGCGGGGAGGGGGGGCGCCTCTGGGGCCAACGTCCTGACTTTC.

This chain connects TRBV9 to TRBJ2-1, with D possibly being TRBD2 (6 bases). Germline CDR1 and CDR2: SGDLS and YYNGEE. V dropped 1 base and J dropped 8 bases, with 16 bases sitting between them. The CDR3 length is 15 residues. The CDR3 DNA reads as TGTGCCAGCAGCGTACGACTAGATCCGAGGGATGAGCAGTTCTTC. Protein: CASSVRLDPRDEQFF. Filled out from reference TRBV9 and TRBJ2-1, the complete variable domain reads DSGVTQTPKHLITATGQRVTLRCSPRSGDLSVYWYQQSLDQGLQFLIQYYNGEERAKGNILERFSAQQFPDLHSELNLSSLELGDSALYFCASSVRLDPRDEQFFGPGTRLTVL.

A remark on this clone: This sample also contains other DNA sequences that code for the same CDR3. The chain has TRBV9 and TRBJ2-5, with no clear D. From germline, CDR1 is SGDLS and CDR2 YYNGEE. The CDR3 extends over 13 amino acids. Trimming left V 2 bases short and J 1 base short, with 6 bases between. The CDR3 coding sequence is TGTGCCAGCAGCGTGGCCCCCCAAGAGACCCAGTACTTC. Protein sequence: CASSVAPQETQYF.